This TCR beta chain was recovered during a study of persistence of HIV-infected CD4 T cells (dated by TCRdb to the early 2020s). Context from the whole study: The study isolated CMV- and HIV-1 Gag-responding CD4+ T cells from ART-treated individuals to examine antigen-driven clonal expansion of HIV-1-infected cells. Peripheral blood samples of up to about 200 mL were collected at multiple time points, except for two participants, who underwent leukapheresis at a single time point. In the cross-participant TCR cluster analysis, roughly eight participants were included for CMV and 7 participants were included for Gag. Suppressive ART had been received by participants for a median of around eight years. TCRbeta sequencing assessed the clonality of all cells in each sorted population, while proviral sequencing assessed the clonality of infected cells. General conclusions and limits of the study: Only a small number of individuals took part in the study, and only a limited range of antigens was tested. Antigen-responding cells were enriched for degenerate expanded CDR3beta sequences, which suggests convergent selection of CD4+ responses to CMV and Gag. Significantly lower TCRbeta richness was observed in CMV- and Gag-responding cells than in anti-CD3/anti-CD28-responding cells, and higher oligoclonality was observed in CMV-responding cells than in CD3/CD28-stimulated and Gag-responding cells. Within the same sorted populations, TCR oligoclonality correlated with proviral oligoclonality. Bulk TCR analyses could not be limited to the rare CMV-responding cells that actually contained HIV-1 proviruses.

The immunoSEQ hsTCRB assay version 4, run in survey mode, was used to sequence TCRbeta repertoires from genomic DNA. For TCRbeta sequencing, genomic DNA was diluted to 9.5 to 10 ng/uL, and up to about 1 ug was used per sample. Under the source paper's analysis protocol: Analysis of the TCRbeta data was done in ImmunoSeq Analyzer 3.0, and diversity was computed on productive nucleotide rearrangements. Using the Immunarch R package, lower-bound TCR diversity was estimated with the improved Chao index and clonality was estimated with the Gini coefficient. Different nucleotide rearrangements encoding the same CDR3beta amino acid sequence were treated as distinct clonotypes. TCRbeta sequences significantly enriched in antigen-responding cells relative to anti-CD3/anti-CD28-activated cells were identified by differential abundance analysis. GLIPH2 clustered TCRs by predicted peptide-MHC specificity, both within individual participants and across merged participant data sets. What TCRdb holds here is the immuneACCESS table cut down to in-frame rearrangements. Part of the clones is not present; checked against another copy, under half of the missing clones reflect an unresolved V gene, and the others are unexplained. The DNA was the basis for D and trimming; V, J and clone size are from that table. This sample gives about 40,000 clones in total; over 80% of them show up just once. 1.5% to 2% of the sample is held by the ten biggest clonotypes.

CDR1 and CDR2 are read off the germline V gene as SNHLY and FYNNEI. Inclusive of the bounding cysteine and phenylalanine, the CDR3 is 12 residues long. Only the CDR3 DNA stays, 36 bases, in frame from base 1. Trimming leaves V shorter by 6 bases and J shorter by 7 bases, with the junction holding 4 bases beyond the gene matches. On this clone itself: Its antigen target is currently unknown. One base away there is no much larger clone; base qualities are not given.

The treatment or condition label, as the study defines it: suppressive antiretroviral therapy. Lysates of CMV-infected fibroblasts were used at about 9.2 ug/mL for cell stimulation. Nonresponding CD40L-negative CD69-negative CD45RO-high memory CD4+ T cells were sorted as memory populations depleted of antigen-responding cells. Participants were HIV-1-infected adults who started suppressive ART during chronic infection. For at least 4 years, participants had undetectable plasma HIV-1 RNA, below 50 copies/mL. To be included, a participant needed positive CMV serology and a CD4+ T cell count above 400 cells/uL. Before stimulation, PBMCs were isolated using density centrifugation and then depleted of CD8+ T cells. Stimulation of CD8-depleted PBMCs was carried out for 15 to 20 hours with anti-CD28/CD49d costimulation, CD40-blocking antibody and enfuvirtide, to prevent new infections. Sorting was done on either a Beckman Coulter MoFlo Legacy or an XDP sorter, and propidium iodide was used to exclude dead cells. Genomic DNA was extracted using the QIAamp DNA Mini Kit for samples with more than one million cells and using the Quick-DNA Microprep Kit for all other samples.

The chain was built from TRBV2 and TRBJ2-7; TRBD2 agrees with 9 junctional bases. The sequence came from an adult man with HIV who was CMV-seropositive. Material: CD4+ T cells sorted from PBMCs after roughly 19-hour stimulation, obtained from a patient who received antiretroviral therapy. Sample cell subset or site, as interpreted from the label and publication: CD40L-CD69- CD45RO-high memory CD4 T cells not responding to CMV lysate. The CDR3 has the sequence CASSPLAGEQYF. The nucleotides read TGTGCCAGCAGCCCACTAGCGGGTGAGCAGTACTTC. Here the CDR3 is joined to the reference TRBV2 and TRBJ2-7 genes, and the full variable domain is: EPEVTQTPSHQVTQMGQEVILRCVPISNHLYFYWYRQILGQKVEFLVSFYNNEISEKSEIFDDQFSVERPDGSNFTLKIRSTKLEDSAMYFCASSPLAGEQYFGPGTRLTVT.